The present T cell receptor (beta chain) was sequenced within a study of blood T cell repertoires in COVID-19 (dated by TCRdb to between 2020 and 2021). A note on the overall study: The collaborator samples originated in the United States, Italy and Spain and spanned the acute and convalescent phases of COVID-19. The prospective study material was composed of cDNA or gDNA derived from T cells, B-cell-depleted T cells, or PBMCs. Subjects who had been exposed to COVID-19, were actively infected with it, or had recovered from it provided the deeply sampled blood TCRbeta repertoires that made up the dataset. The repertoires were made available in a free public database intended to serve as a resource for research on the immune response to SARS-CoV-2. The samples were drawn from two sources: the first 160 participants of the ongoing ImmuneRACE study, and over 950 subjects contributed by 6 global collaborators. A de-identified subject ID, COVID-19 status, age in years and sex were almost always included in the sample metadata. Where available, HLA class I and class II types were taken from metadata supplied by the sample provider and were not determined by assay-based typing. What the study reported, not specific to this receptor: Clinical and demographic metadata were provided uncurated, with the amount varying by source and participant.

Each collaborating institution followed its own protocols to collect whole blood in K2EDTA tubes. For TCRbeta analysis, collaborators shipped samples in one of three forms: frozen whole blood, isolated PBMCs, or DNA extracted from either of those sample types. TCRbeta CDR3 regions were amplified from genomic DNA by means of the immunoSEQ Assay, a bias-controlled multiplex PCR. As for the original processing: Nucleated cell counts per sample were estimated from amplification of reference gene primers within the assay. To quantify the absolute abundance of each unique TCRbeta CDR3 rearrangement, sequence reads were collapsed and filtered. For each sample, productive Simpson clonality was calculated as the square root of Simpson's diversity index over productive rearrangements. TCRdb limited this immuneACCESS table to in-frame rearrangements with V and J called. A share of clones is missing; checked studies link under half to unresolved V genes, and the rest is unexplained. D and trimming come from the DNA, and the V and J calls and clone size come from that table. The sample yields around 99,000 clones; 75% to 85% were counted once. The ten largest clones capture roughly 20% of the sample.

This clone has more than one count but fewer than ten. No cognate antigen has been identified for it. No base-level quality is on record; no much larger clone is a single base apart. V ends up 3 bases short and J 3 bases short, with an unmatched junction base count of 1. CDR1 and CDR2 (MNHEY, SMNVEV) derive from the germline V gene (reference sequence). Reading from cysteine to phenylalanine, the CDR3 counts 15 amino acids. Only the CDR3 portion is preserved as DNA: 45 bases, with reading frame beginning at the first base. This clonotype was obtained from a woman older than 75 with active or convalescent COVID-19. Recombination linked TRBV27 to TRBJ2-7, with 14 middle bases fitting TRBD2. The sample consisted of peripheral blood. The CDR3 here reads CASSLGLAGVYEQYF. The DNA is as follows: TGTGCCAGCAGTTTGGGACTAGCGGGAGTCTACGAGCAGTACTTC.